Each of the 10 T cell receptor beta chains below was sequenced from the same sample in a study of beta chain features in type 1 diabetes. Since all of the isolated RNA was reverse transcribed, expressed TCRB transcripts were what got sequenced. The table came from immunoSEQ multiplex PCR; TCRdb's copy has only in-frame clones and leaves some out. The repertoire holds 300,000 to 350,000 clones, with roughly 13% as singletons. No antigen has been assigned to these receptors. Findings and caveats of the study: There was a moderate but significant shortening of TCRB CDR3s in all four CD4+ subsets of Type 1 diabetes patients.

Specimen: naive CD4+ T cells from blood. Receptors originate from a woman under 30 with type 1 diabetes.

This clone came up a few times. The genes are TRBV7-2 and TRBJ2-1; D is perhaps TRBD1 (6 bases). The V gene's germline CDR1 is SGHTA and CDR2 FQGNSA. V was cut by 6 bases and J by 2 bases, with 17 bases left in between. This CDR3 has 16 amino acids. This CDR3 reads CASRPVLGGTYNEQFF. DNA for the CDR3: TGTGCCAGCAGACCTGTCCTAGGGGGAACCTACAATGAGCAGTTCTTC.

The CDR3 region has the DNA TGTGCCAGCAGCTTGTCTAGAGGCGATGAGACCCAGTACTTC. Translating gives CASSLSRGDETQYF. V is TRBV5-4 and J is TRBJ2-5; no reliable D call. V was shortened by 1 base and J by 5 bases, with 12 bases between the two germline ends. The length of the CDR3 is 14 residues. The germline CDR1 and CDR2 sequences are SGHNT and YYREEE (reference sequence).

The CDR3 loop reads CASSTQGGPANYGYTF. In DNA, the CDR3 is TGTGCCAGTAGTACCCAAGGGGGCCCCGCTAACTATGGCTACACCTTC. The chain recombines TRBV19 with TRBJ1-2; 7 bases map to TRBD1. CDR3 length: 16 amino acids. The germline CDR1 and CDR2 sequences are LNHDA and SQIVND (reference sequence). V lost 4 bases and J lost 0; bases outside the gene matches: 8.

The V gene is TRBV18, the J gene TRBJ1-2; 7 bases agree with TRBD1. The CDR3 contains 13 residues. Germline-derived CDR1 and CDR2 are KGHSH and LQKENI. Trimming removed 4 bases from V and 3 bases from J; junction bases left unmatched: 2. The CDR3 nucleotides read TGTGCCAGCTCACTACAGGGGTACTATGGCTACACCTTC. Residues: CASSLQGYYGYTF.

CDR3 region: CASSLKGEPTGELFF. The CDR3 nucleotides read TGTGCCAGCAGCTTAAAGGGGGAACCTACCGGGGAGCTGTTTTTT. The gene calls are TRBV7-9 and TRBJ2-2; perhaps TRBD1 as D (6 bases). Trimming pared 2 bases from V and 5 bases from J, leaving 12 bases between. Germline V gene sequence: CDR1 SEHNR, CDR2 FQNEAQ (reference sequence). CDR3 length: 15 amino acids.

The genes are TRBV11-2 and TRBJ2-5, with D unresolved. CDR3 length: 11 residues. The germline V gene has CDR1 SGHAT and CDR2 FQNNGV. The V gene lost 3 bases and the J gene lost 5 bases, with 4 bases spanning the gap. As DNA, the CDR3 is TGTGCCAGCAGCTTCCGGGAGACCCAGTACTTC. Its translation is CASSFRETQYF.

This clone was seen a few times. At the DNA level, this CDR3 is encoded by other sequences in the same sample as well. The chain employs TRBV2 and TRBJ1-2; D is undetermined. V shed 3 bases and J shed 4 bases, with 9 bases lying between them. The germline CDR1 and CDR2 sequences are SNHLY and FYNNEI. The CDR3 is 13 residues long. The CDR3 DNA is TGTGCCAGCAGTGATCGAGGAAGCTATGGCTACACCTTC. This translates into CASSDRGSYGYTF.

This clone appeared a few times. The chain joins TRBV28 to TRBJ2-7; 7 bases align to TRBD1. V lost 7 bases, J lost 3 bases, and 9 bases stayed unmatched. The germline gives CDR1 MDHEN, CDR2 SYDVKM. This CDR3 contains 14 residues. This CDR3 reads CASIDRQGNYEQYF. The DNA for the CDR3 is TGTGCCAGCATCGATCGACAGGGAAACTACGAGCAGTACTTC.

This clone was seen a handful of times. This chain joins TRBV30 and TRBJ1-5; possible D gene TRBD1, 6 bases. This CDR3 comprises 13 residues. The ends were cut back, 3 bases at V and 4 bases at J, with 10 bases in the middle. Germline loops: CDR1 GTSNPN, CDR2 SVGIG (reference sequence). CDR3 in amino acids: CAWSDQGNQPQHF. In DNA form, the CDR3 reads TGTGCCTGGAGCGACCAGGGGAATCAGCCCCAGCATTTT.

This clone has a handful of counts. The rearrangement links TRBV7-8 to TRBJ1-1, with TRBD1 matching over 9 bases. Per germline, CDR1 SGHVS and CDR2 FQNEAQ. The junction had 13 bases not matched to a gene; V was cut back by 5 bases and J by 6 bases. This CDR3 has 16 amino acids. This chain's CDR3 is CASSQSGTGKWAEAFF. Here the CDR3 DNA reads TGTGCCAGCAGCCAAAGTGGGACAGGGAAATGGGCTGAAGCTTTCTTT. Supplemented by reference TRBV7-8 and TRBJ1-1, the full variable domain reads GAGVSQSPRYKVAKRGQDVALRCDPISGHVSLFWYQQALGQGPEFLTYFQNEAQLDKSGLPSDRFFAERPEGSVSTLKIQRTQQEDSAVYLCASSQSGTGKWAEAFFGQGTRLTVV.